This TCR beta chain was sequenced in a study of Graves' ophthalmopathy and Graves' hyperthyroidism. This clonotype was seen many times. The CDR3 is made up of 19 amino acids. Trimming shortened V by 6 bases and J by 0 bases, and 21 bases separated the two germline ends. Looked up from germline, CDR1 is MDHEN and CDR2 is SYDVKM. Patients with other autoimmune diseases, uncontrolled infections, pregnancy or lactation were excluded. RNA transcripts served as template for amplifying TCR beta CDR3 sequences. First-round RT-PCR used HTBI primers; second-round multiplex PCR followed. TCRdb itself ran the multiplex PCR reads through MiXCR, one entry per CDR3 protein. Among some 520,000 distinct CDR3 sequences listed, around 14% were seen once.

The rearrangement joins TRBV28 to TRBJ1-6, with D possibly being TRBD1 (6 bases). The sequence derives from a woman aged 25 to 39 with Graves' ophthalmopathy. The sample was blood. This CDR3 is CASRYTGPPRGSYNSPLHF. DNA for the CDR3: TGTGCCAGCAGATATACAGGGCCCCCCAGAGGCTCCTATAATTCACCCCTCCACTTT. Together with reference TRBV28 and TRBJ1-6, the CDR3 gives the full variable domain: DVKVTQSSRYLVKRTGEKVFLECVQDMDHENMFWYRQDPGLGLRLIYFSYDVKMKEKGDIPEGYSVSREKKERFSLILESASTNQTSMYLCASRYTGPPRGSYNSPLHFGNGTRLTVT.